This section outlines one TCR beta chain sequence together with its context. Its antigen is currently not known. Per-base qualities were not stored, and no clone one base away is much larger. This sample's time point label indicates: cycle 1 day 1 (C1D1), immediately before nivolumab initiation. All trial patients had relapsed after autologous stem cell transplantation, with cohorts A, B and C differing in prior brentuximab vedotin exposure. Using a Miltenyi CD4+ T cell isolation kit, CD4+ T cells were purified from thawed PBMCs through magnetic negative selection. The trial cohort comprised some 60 patients with relapsed/refractory classical Hodgkin lymphoma whose best overall responses were complete response, partial response or progressive disease. In the multi-cohort phase II CheckMate 205 trial, trial patients received single-agent nivolumab. An independent review committee assessed best overall response using the 2007 International Working Group response criteria. Trial PBMCs were collected immediately before nivolumab initiation (C1D1) and during therapy at cycle 2 day 1 and cycle 4 day 1. Peripheral blood was collected in 8 mL Vacutainer Cell Preparation Tubes, from which PBMCs were isolated by centrifugation and then cryopreserved. Purified CD4+ and CD8+ fractions were prepared only for cases where an additional PBMC sample was available. On LS columns in a quadroMACS separator, the magnetically labelled cells were depleted, and the flow-through was collected as the purified fraction.

This entry belongs to a study of PD-1 blockade in classical Hodgkin lymphoma (TCRdb year 2020). Study-wide context: Nivolumab dosing was 3 mg/kg intravenously every 2 weeks, continuing until either disease progression or unacceptable toxicity. The study used TCR beta sequencing and CyTOF to define a peripheral blood immune signature of response to PD-1 blockade in classical Hodgkin lymphoma.

The Qiagen DNeasy kit was used to extract genomic DNA from unsorted PBMCs and from the negatively selected CD4+ and CD8+ fractions. Using primers that anneal to V and J segments, immunoSEQ multiplex PCR amplified the TCR beta CDR3 regions. A synthetic immune receptor repertoire was used to minimize amplification bias, and any residual bias was removed computationally once sequencing was done. In the source study's methods: Repertoire diversity was quantified as the Shannon entropy index using custom Python scripts. Unsorted, CD4+ and CD8+ repertoires were examined separately, except in combined analyses, for which CD4+ and CD8+ sequences were merged in silico. Clonal expansion was defined as at least a 2-fold frequency increase after treatment relative to C1D1, with a pseudocount of 0.5 for undetected baseline clones. Singleton clones were defined as clones with 0 or 1 copy at C1D1, and non-singleton clones were defined as clones with 2 or more copies. By matching protein sequences in sorted samples from the same patient, clones expanded in unsorted samples were annotated as CD4+, CD8+ or unknown. Wilcoxon tests on paired samples were used to test diversity changes from C1D1 to C4D1. TCRdb carries this immuneACCESS record with in-frame sequences only. Its versions omit some clonotypes, under half of them owing to an unresolved V gene in the studies checked, with the rest unexplained. V, J and clone size are those of that table, while D and trimming were read from the DNA. Across this sample there are 4,000 or so clones, with 80% to 90% seen only once. The biggest ten clones account for around 0.88% of the sample.

General conclusions and limits of the study: Baseline TCR diversity was reported as lower in newly diagnosed patients than in healthy donors, and lower still in relapsed/refractory patients. A significant rise by C4D1 was seen in CD4+ but not CD8+ TCR diversity (p=0.0027 vs p=0.16), with the rise being most apparent in complete responders (p=0.02). The study was limited to a single clinical trial cohort, and causes of repertoire differences, possibly disease activity or prior therapy, remained undefined. Lower diversity was observed in patients in whom nivolumab was started less than 1 year after ASCT, and these patients were excluded from later analyses so that confounding by immune reconstitution would be avoided. Baseline diversity similar to that of newly diagnosed patients was observed in trial patients achieving complete response, whereas significantly lower diversity was observed in partial responders and progressors.

For CDR1 and CDR2, the germline V gene lists SGHRS and YFSETQ. From V the trimming removes 3 bases and from J it removes 1 base, while the gene matches leave 2 bases of the junction unaccounted for. Its CDR3 holds 15 amino acids, cysteine through phenylalanine. Here the CDR3 DNA is all that survives: 45 bases in frame from base 1. The specimen was CD4+ T cells from blood, collected at baseline. This clonotype originated in a human donor with classical Hodgkin lymphoma. This chain joins TRBV5-1 to TRBJ2-2; 8 central nucleotides agree with TRBD1. CDR3 region: CASSSGTGNTGELFF. The bases are TGCGCCAGCAGCTCTGGGACAGGGAACACCGGGGAGCTGTTTTTT.